This TCR beta chain is from a study of PD-L1 blockade in urothelial cancer. In the study overall: T cells were counted in tumor samples, and the median count was around 1,500.

Study conclusions and caveats: Tumor material consisted of one FFPE sample per patient, not collected immediately before treatment.

This clone has just a few counts. Its specificity is not known. CDR3 length: 14 residues. CDR1 is MNHEY, CDR2 SMNVEV, per germline (reference sequence). V shed 5 bases and J 2 bases; nucleotides not matched to a gene: 3. By means of amplified housekeeping genes, FFPE tumor DNA was quantified. TCRdb's copy holds only in-frame clones and misses some; the assay was immunoSEQ multiplex PCR. The repertoire holds about 32,000 clones, with just over 35% as singletons. This TCR came from a man aged 55 to 70 with urothelial cancer. The genes are TRBV27 and TRBJ1-5, with TRBD1 matching 7 bases. The sample in question was tumor tissue, obtained before atezolizumab (anti-PD-L1) treatment. The CDR3 DNA reads TGTGCCAGCAGTCTCGGACAGGGCAATCAGCCCCAGCATTTT. Translated, it gives CASSLGQGNQPQHF.